What follows are 30 T cell receptor beta chains derived from one specimen sequenced in a study of cytomegalovirus exposure and HLA in healthy donors. Using immunoSEQ multiplex PCR, the repertoire was profiled, and TCRdb retains in-frame clones only, with some absent. This sample has about 140,000 clones, with roughly nine tenths found just once. Sequencing was carried out using PBMCs. Receptor source: a young man in good health and CMV-seronegative.

The V call is TRBV12-5, the J call TRBJ1-1, with unresolved D. V was shortened by 3 bases and J by 4 bases, with 9 bases between the two germline ends. Germline values: CDR1 LGHNT, CDR2 FRNRAP. The CDR3 spans 13 residues. The DNA for the CDR3 is TGTGCTAGTGGTTTCCACGACACCACTGAAGCTTTCTTT. As protein: CASGFHDTTEAFF.

The table lists this clone with a count of one. The rearrangement uses TRBV6-6 and TRBJ2-7; the D gene is possibly TRBD1 (5 bases). Germline V gives CDR1 MNHNY, CDR2 SVGAGI (reference sequence). The CDR3 sequence is 16 residues long. Trimming stripped 6 bases from V and 3 bases from J, with 21 bases between. Here the CDR3 DNA reads TGTGCCAGCAGCCATGGAGCCCAAGGGGTAAACTACGAGCAGTACTTC. Its translation: CASSHGAQGVNYEQYF.

The chain recombines TRBV7-8 with TRBJ2-5; D is unresolved. V lost 1 base and J lost 3, with 6 bases in between. The CDR3 is made up of 13 amino acids. The germline V gene has CDR1 SGHVS and CDR2 FQNEAQ. The CDR3 DNA is TGTGCCAGCAGCTTAGATAATGAAGAGACCCAGTACTTC. It translates to CASSLDNEETQYF.

The chain links TRBV9 to TRBJ1-5, with 7 positions matching TRBD1. This CDR3 spans 15 amino acids. Trimming cost V 0 bases and J 10 bases; bases outside gene matches: 10. The germline V gene has CDR1 SGDLS and CDR2 YYNGEE. The CDR3 reads CASSVAEGAGVPQHF. CDR3 sequence (DNA): TGTGCCAGCAGCGTAGCCGAGGGGGCAGGGGTACCCCAGCATTTT.

DNA for the CDR3: TGTGCCAGCAGTTACCAGGGTTCAAATGGCTACACCTTC. As protein: CASSYQGSNGYTF. The chain is built from TRBV6-5 and TRBJ1-2; D may be TRBD1 (5 bases). The germline V gene encodes CDR1 MNHEY and CDR2 SVGAGI. The CDR3 contains 13 residues. V lost 2 bases and J lost 6, with 10 bases in between.

The chain carries TRBV10-3 and TRBJ1-6; D is ambiguous. The CDR3 extends over 12 amino acids. Germline assignment: CDR1 ENHRY and CDR2 SYGVKD. Trimming cost V 4 bases and J 14 bases, with 12 bases left between them. The CDR3 DNA follows: TGTGCCATCAGTGCATACGGTTCGTCCCTCCACTTT. Protein: CAISAYGSSLHF.

The chain recombines TRBV6-4 with TRBJ1-2; a possible D gene is TRBD1 (5 bases). V was clipped by 3 bases and J by 8 bases, with 13 bases between them. Germline CDR1 and CDR2: MRHNA and SNTAGT. The CDR3 covers 13 residues. The CDR3 is CASSERQGYGYTF. The CDR3 nucleotides are TGTGCCAGCAGTGAAAGGCAGGGCTACGGCTACACCTTC.

This clone has a handful of counts. The rearrangement uses TRBV6-1 and TRBJ2-7, with 9 bases aligning to TRBD2. The junction had 0 bases not matched to a gene; V was cut back by 0 bases and J by 0 bases. CDR1 is MNHNS, CDR2 SASEGT, per germline. This CDR3 has 15 amino acids. Here the CDR3 DNA reads TGTGCCAGCAGTGAAGCTAGCGGGAGCTCCTACGAGCAGTACTTC. Translation: CASSEASGSSYEQYF.

V is TRBV28 and J is TRBJ2-5, with 12 nucleotides matching TRBD1. The CDR3 covers 14 residues. J lost 5 bases, V lost 7 bases, and 5 bases had no gene match. CDR1 and CDR2 (germline): MDHEN, SYDVKM. The CDR3 DNA follows: TGTGCCAGCAAGGGGACAGGGGGCATGGAGACCCAGTACTTC. This translates into CASKGTGGMETQYF.

The chain carries TRBV5-1 and TRBJ2-2; D possibly corresponds to TRBD2 (6 bases). The V end lost 4 bases, the J end lost 8 bases, and 21 bases lay between the germline ends. The CDR3 totals 16 residues. Looked up from germline, CDR1 is SGHRS and CDR2 is YFSETQ. CDR3 region: CASSPGGRELLGELFF. The CDR3 DNA is TGCGCCAGCAGCCCCGGAGGACGGGAGCTTCTTGGGGAGCTGTTTTTT.

This chain links TRBV12-5 with TRBJ2-1; D may be TRBD2 (6 bases). Germline V gene sequence: CDR1 LGHNT, CDR2 FRNRAP. This CDR3 has 15 amino acids. The V gene lost 1 base and the J gene lost 7 bases, with 14 bases spanning the gap. In DNA form, the CDR3 reads TGTGCTAGTGGTTTGGCCATCGGGAGCATGAATGAGCAGTTCTTC. Translation gives CASGLAIGSMNEQFF.

The chain has TRBV6-1 and TRBJ1-5; no definite D call. This CDR3 has 14 residues. In germline, CDR1 is MNHNS, CDR2 SASEGT. V was trimmed by 8 bases and J by 2 bases, leaving 13 bases between them. Here the CDR3 DNA reads TGTGCCAGCGAGCTCGGGAGCGGCAATCAGCCCCAGCATTTT. Translating gives CASELGSGNQPQHF.

V gene TRBV7-9 combines with J gene TRBJ1-1; a weak D match, TRBD1 (6 bases). The CDR3 sequence is 14 residues long. V lost 8 bases, J lost 3 bases, and 16 bases lay in between. The V gene's germline CDR1 is SEHNR and CDR2 FQNEAQ (reference sequence). The CDR3 protein is CASAPGGSYTEAFF. The CDR3 DNA is TGTGCCAGCGCTCCGGGGGGCTCGTACACTGAAGCTTTCTTT.

The chain employs TRBV4-1 and TRBJ2-2; maybe TRBD1 (6 bases). The V end lost 6 bases, the J end lost 4 bases, and 12 bases lay between the germline ends. The CDR3 has 14 residues. From germline, CDR1 is MGHRA and CDR2 YSYEKL. CDR3 in amino acids: CASRNRDGTGELFF. The DNA of the CDR3 is TGCGCCAGCAGAAACAGGGACGGCACCGGGGAGCTGTTTTTT.

Notes on this clone: A single base separates this from a much larger clone, so it may be a read error. The V gene is TRBV6-5, the J gene TRBJ1-1; 9 bases are a match to TRBD1. Germline V gives CDR1 MNHEY, CDR2 SVGAGI. This CDR3 has 13 amino acids. V was clipped by 6 bases and J by 3 bases; unmatched bases: 2. The CDR3 nucleotides read TGTGCCAGCAGGCGACAGGGGGACACTGAAGCTTTCTTT. It codes for CASRRQGDTEAFF.

The rearrangement uses TRBV28 and TRBJ2-7, with 12 bases that match TRBD2. The CDR3 length is 18 residues. The ends lost 1 base at V and 6 bases at J; junction bases unmatched: 13. CDR1 and CDR2 from the germline V gene are MDHEN and SYDVKM. Written as DNA, the CDR3 is TGTGCCAGCAGTTTATCCGGTCTAGCGGGAGGGGATGACGGCGAGCAGTACTTC. Residues: CASSLSGLAGGDDGEQYF.

The chain links TRBV19 to TRBJ2-1; unclear D gene. Trimming took off 1 base at V and 3 bases at J, with 10 bases between the two ends. The V gene's germline CDR1 is LNHDA and CDR2 SQIVND (reference sequence). The CDR3 has 15 residues. The CDR3 is CASSIVKEFYNEQFF. DNA of the CDR3: TGTGCCAGTAGTATAGTAAAGGAGTTCTACAATGAGCAGTTCTTC.

The gene calls are TRBV7-9 and TRBJ2-1; the D gene is possibly TRBD1 (5 bases). Germline assignment: CDR1 SEHNR and CDR2 FQNEAQ (reference sequence). Trimming took 5 bases from V and 0 from J, leaving 14 bases between them. The CDR3 extends over 16 amino acids. This chain's CDR3 is CASSPPGHHSYNEQFF. The CDR3 DNA follows: TGTGCCAGCAGCCCACCAGGACACCACTCCTACAATGAGCAGTTCTTC.

V gene TRBV11-2 combines with J gene TRBJ1-2, with D perhaps TRBD1 (6 bases). There are 15 residues in the CDR3. From germline, CDR1 is SGHAT and CDR2 FQNNGV. V lost 6 bases and J 4 bases, leaving 18 bases between the germline ends. The CDR3 DNA sequence: TGTGCCAGCAGTAAAGATTCTACAGGGATCTATGGCTACACCTTC. It yields the protein CASSKDSTGIYGYTF. The full variable domain, in which reference TRBV11-2 and TRBJ1-2 provide the parts outside the CDR3, is EAGVAQSPRYKIIEKRQSVAFWCNPISGHATLYWYQQILGQGPKLLIQFQNNGVVDDSQLPKDRFSAERLKGVDSTLKIQPAKLEDSAVYLCASSKDSTGIYGYTFGSGTRLTVV.

The rearrangement links TRBV2 to TRBJ2-5, with D possibly being TRBD2 (5 bases). The length of the CDR3 is 15 residues. The V gene lost 7 bases and the J gene lost 0 bases, with 15 bases spanning the gap. Germline CDR1 SNHLY, CDR2 FYNNEI. CDR3 protein: CASKKGLRDQETQYF. The CDR3 DNA is TGTGCCAGCAAGAAGGGCCTGAGGGACCAAGAGACCCAGTACTTC.

The rearrangement joins TRBV18 to TRBJ2-2, with 9 bases fitting TRBD2. The CDR3 contains 17 residues. CDR1 and CDR2 from the germline V gene are KGHSH and LQKENI. V was clipped by 6 bases and J by 0 bases; unmatched bases: 8. The CDR3 sequence is CASSRRGLASNTGELFF. The CDR3 DNA is TGTGCCAGCTCCCGAAGAGGACTAGCGTCGAACACCGGGGAGCTGTTTTTT.

The rearrangement joins TRBV7-6 to TRBJ1-4, with TRBD1 identical over 9 bases. The CDR3 extends over 16 amino acids. J gave up 8 bases and V 5 bases, and 12 bases lay outside the gene matches. The V gene's germline CDR1 is SGHVS and CDR2 FNYEAQ. CDR3 amino acids: CASSPKSGTGNEKLFF. CDR3 nucleotides: TGTGCCAGCAGCCCAAAGTCCGGGACAGGGAACGAAAAACTGTTTTTT.

The rearrangement links TRBV15 to TRBJ2-5, with a possible D match to TRBD2 (6 bases). CDR1 is LNHNV, CDR2 YYDKDF, per germline (reference sequence). Trimming stripped 2 bases from V and 1 base from J, with 14 bases between. This CDR3 is 16 amino acids long. The CDR3 bases are TGTGCCACCAGCAGACGGACTATCGGGGTCCAAGAGACCCAGTACTTC. Protein product: CATSRRTIGVQETQYF.

CDR3 protein: CASSLASQSTEAFF. CDR3 nucleotide sequence: TGTGCCAGCAGCTTGGCCAGTCAGTCCACTGAAGCTTTCTTT. The chain recombines TRBV7-6 with TRBJ1-1; D uncertain. The CDR3 totals 14 residues. Per the germline V gene, CDR1 is SGHVS and CDR2 is FNYEAQ. V lost 3 bases and J lost 4, with 12 bases in between. Combining the CDR3 with reference TRBV7-6 and TRBJ1-1 gives the whole variable domain GAGVSQSPRYKVTKRGQDVALRCDPISGHVSLYWYRQALGQGPEFLTYFNYEAQQDKSGLPNDRFSAERPEGSISTLTIQRTEQRDSAMYRCASSLASQSTEAFFGQGTRLTVV.

The chain couples TRBV7-8 to TRBJ1-1; D might be TRBD1 (5 bases). The CDR3 consists of 14 residues. V lost 0 bases and J lost 3, with 8 bases in between. Per germline, CDR1 SGHVS and CDR2 FQNEAQ. The CDR3: CASSLAEGHTEAFF. The CDR3, as DNA: TGTGCCAGCAGCTTAGCGGAGGGGCACACTGAAGCTTTCTTT.

The chain links TRBV28 to TRBJ2-7; no clear D gene. Deletions cut 6 bases from V and 7 bases from J, with 19 bases between. Per germline, CDR1 MDHEN and CDR2 SYDVKM. The CDR3 is 14 residues long. The CDR3 coding sequence is TGTGCCAGCAGCCGTTCCCGTGGAGTCAGAGAGCAGTACTTC. This encodes CASSRSRGVREQYF. The full variable domain, its missing parts supplied by reference TRBV28 and TRBJ2-7, is DVKVTQSSRYLVKRTGEKVFLECVQDMDHENMFWYRQDPGLGLRLIYFSYDVKMKEKGDIPEGYSVSREKKERFSLILESASTNQTSMYLCASSRSRGVREQYFGPGTRLTVT.

Ten or more counts support this clone. The rearrangement uses TRBV5-1 and TRBJ1-1, with a tentative D call TRBD1 (6 bases). The germline CDR1 and CDR2 sequences are SGHRS and YFSETQ. The CDR3 is 13 amino acids. V shed 4 bases and J shed 5 bases, with 12 bases lying between them. CDR3 protein: CASSPGVRTEAFF. The DNA for the CDR3 is TGCGCCAGCAGCCCAGGGGTGAGGACTGAAGCTTTCTTT.

The gene calls are TRBV7-9 and TRBJ1-6, with a weak D call TRBD1 (6 bases). Germline assignment: CDR1 SEHNR and CDR2 FQNEAQ (reference sequence). Trimming removed 6 bases at V and 10 bases at J, with 19 bases between. CDR3 length: 15 amino acids. CDR3 protein: CASRVQGPGNSPLHF. In DNA, the CDR3 is TGTGCCAGCAGGGTACAGGGTCCGGGGAACTCACCCCTCCACTTT.

The rearrangement links TRBV20-1 to TRBJ2-5, with D uncertain. The CDR3 loop spans 10 amino acids. The V gene lost 5 bases and the J gene lost 5 bases, with 6 bases spanning the gap. Per the germline V gene, CDR1 is DFQATT and CDR2 is SNEGSKA (reference sequence). The CDR3 bases are TGCAGTGCTGGCCATGAGACCCAGTACTTC. Protein: CSAGHETQYF.

The chain's CDR3 is CASSFVPRYEQFF. Written as DNA, the CDR3 is TGTGCCAGCAGTTTCGTCCCTCGTTATGAGCAGTTCTTC. The gene calls are TRBV27 and TRBJ2-1; no firm D call. Per germline, CDR1 MNHEY and CDR2 SMNVEV (reference sequence). The CDR3 covers 13 residues. V was cut by 3 bases and J by 8 bases, with 11 bases left in between.